A selection of T cell receptor beta chains follows, all from one sample in a study of blood T cell repertoires in COVID-19. Generated by immunoSEQ multiplex PCR, the TCRdb table keeps only in-frame clones and is missing some. The repertoire holds some 64,000 clones, roughly 75% seen once, with 14% in the top ten. Sequencing was done on a sample of peripheral blood. The receptors come from a man in his sixties with COVID-19, enrolled during active disease. Both conserved end residues are part of each CDR3. Fields, in order: J gene, clone size, V gene, D gene, CDR3 protein, CDR3 DNA. A D gene is named only where the DNA matches it firmly. Size is stated for part of the rows, as once, few or many counts, or as a class when the clone is expanded.

>TRBJ1-6|NA|TRBV2|TRBD1
CASSPEGQGFSSPLHF
TGTGCCAGCAGTCCGGAGGGACAGGGATTTTCTTCACCCCTCCACTTT
>TRBJ2-2|NA|TRBV5-4|NA
CASSLDTSNTGELFF
TGTGCCAGCAGCTTGGACACCTCGAACACCGGGGAGCTGTTTTTT
>TRBJ1-3|NA|TRBV3-1/TRBV3-2|TRBD1
CASSQGSQGAGNTIYF
TGTGCCAGCAGCCAAGGTTCCCAGGGGGCTGGAAACACCATATATTTT
>TRBJ1-2|NA|TRBV30|NA
CAWSVRWDTGYTF
TGTGCCTGGAGTGTAAGATGGGACACGGGCTACACCTTC
>TRBJ2-2|NA|TRBV7-2|TRBD1
CASSPPGQGGTGELFF
TGTGCCAGCAGCCCACCTGGACAGGGGGGCACCGGGGAGCTGTTTTTT
>TRBJ2-5|NA|TRBV6-2/TRBV6-3|NA
CASSYDFGGAKETQYF
TGTGCCAGCAGTTACGATTTTGGAGGGGCTAAAGAGACCCAGTACTTC
>TRBJ1-4|NA|TRBV6-5|NA
CASQPGQGKLFF
TGTGCCAGCCAGCCAGGACAAGGAAAACTGTTTTTT
>TRBJ1-5|NA|TRBV2|NA
CASSNQGDQPQHF
TGTGCCAGCAGTAATCAGGGTGATCAGCCCCAGCATTTT
>TRBJ1-6|NA|TRBV4-1|TRBD1
CASSQEGTGASPLHF
TGCGCCAGCAGCCAAGAGGGGACAGGGGCTTCACCCCTCCACTTT
>TRBJ2-3|NA|TRBV2|TRBD2
CARKLADTDTQYF
TGTGCCAGGAAACTAGCGGACACAGATACGCAGTATTTT
>TRBJ2-3|few|TRBV7-2|NA
CASNVGATDTQYF
TGTGCCAGCAATGTTGGGGCCACAGATACGCAGTATTTT
>TRBJ2-7|NA|TRBV7-6|TRBD2
CASSPGLASYEQYF
TGTGCCAGCAGCCCGGGACTAGCCTCCTACGAGCAGTACTTC
>TRBJ1-2|NA|TRBV2|NA
CASSEGARGVGYTF
TGTGCCAGCAGTGAAGGGGCCAGGGGTGTTGGCTACACCTTC
>TRBJ2-7|NA|TRBV10-2|NA
CASSERREVEQYF
TGCGCCAGCAGTGAGCGCAGGGAAGTCGAGCAGTACTTC
>TRBJ1-2|NA|TRBV27|NA
CASKPLPGYGYTF
TGTGCCAGCAAGCCTTTACCGGGCTATGGCTACACCTTC
>TRBJ2-7|NA|TRBV5-1|NA
CASSGGTYEQYF
TGCGCCAGCAGCGGGGGGACCTACGAGCAGTACTTC
>TRBJ2-4|NA|TRBV2|NA
CASSVEGLVKNIQYF
TGTGCCAGCAGTGTGGAGGGGCTGGTCAAAAACATTCAGTACTTC
>TRBJ2-7|NA|TRBV2|TRBD1
CASSETGQSSYEQYF
TGTGCCAGCAGTGAAACGGGACAGTCCTCCTACGAGCAGTACTTC
>TRBJ2-1|few|TRBV10-2|TRBD1
CASSDRFERRGRNEQFF
TGCGCCAGCAGTGACAGATTCGAACGAAGGGGGCGGAATGAGCAGTTCTTC
>TRBJ2-2|NA|TRBV5-1|TRBD1
CASRNRDRDTGELFF
TGCGCCAGCAGAAACCGGGACAGGGACACCGGGGAGCTGTTTTTT
>TRBJ2-7|NA|TRBV4-2|TRBD2
CASSHSTSGTYEQYF
TGTGCCAGCAGCCACTCGACTAGCGGGACCTACGAGCAGTACTTC
>TRBJ1-1|once|TRBV4-1|TRBD1
CASSLTTGMNTEAFF
TGCGCCAGCAGCCTTACGACAGGGATGAACACTGAAGCTTTCTTT
>TRBJ1-1|NA|TRBV3-1/TRBV3-2|NA
CASSQERGAEAFF
TGTGCCAGCAGCCAGGAACGAGGCGCTGAAGCTTTCTTT
>TRBJ1-1|NA|TRBV28|NA
CASRKPGYHTEAFF
TGTGCCAGCAGAAAGCCGGGTTACCACACTGAAGCTTTCTTT
>TRBJ2-3|few|TRBV11-3|TRBD2
CASSSKGLVQSDTQYF
TGTGCCAGCAGCTCCAAGGGACTAGTTCAGTCAGATACGCAGTATTTT
>TRBJ2-7|once|TRBV19|TRBD2
CASSILPGGGYREQYF
TGTGCCAGTAGTATACTCCCTGGCGGGGGGTATCGGGAGCAGTACTTC
>TRBJ1-3|NA|TRBV28|NA
CASNSGGSGNTIYF
TGTGCCAGCAACTCCGGAGGCTCTGGAAACACCATATATTTT
>TRBJ2-5|NA|TRBV2|TRBD2
CASRIAGQETQYF
TGTGCCAGCAGGATAGCGGGCCAAGAGACCCAGTACTTC
>TRBJ1-1|NA|TRBV4-1|NA
CASSPADRSTEAFF
TGCGCCAGCAGCCCCGCCGACAGGAGCACTGAAGCTTTCTTT
>TRBJ2-2|NA|TRBV5-5|NA
CASSFRGGIAGELFF
TGTGCCAGCAGCTTTAGGGGGGGCATCGCCGGGGAGCTGTTTTTT
>TRBJ2-7|NA|TRBV6-5|NA
CASSYSQAGQYF
TGTGCCAGCAGTTACTCTCAGGCGGGGCAGTACTTC
>TRBJ1-1|NA|TRBV15|NA
CATSRERGIEAFF
TGTGCCACCAGCAGAGAGAGAGGGATTGAAGCTTTCTTT
>TRBJ2-1|few|TRBV5-1|NA
CASSPVAGSYNEQFF
TGCGCCAGCAGCCCAGTTGCGGGGTCGTACAATGAGCAGTTCTTC
>TRBJ2-7|NA|TRBV11-2|TRBD2
CASSLIRGSASEQYF
TGTGCCAGCAGCTTAATTCGCGGGAGTGCCTCCGAGCAGTACTTC
>TRBJ2-1|NA|TRBV6-1|NA
CASSEQGSYNEQFF
TGTGCCAGCAGTGAACAGGGCTCCTACAATGAGCAGTTCTTC
>TRBJ2-3|NA|TRBV7-9|TRBD2
CASSHSGSKDTQYF
TGTGCCAGCAGCCACAGCGGGAGTAAAGATACGCAGTATTTT
>TRBJ1-2|NA|TRBV9|NA
CASSVGLYVREAGYTF
TGTGCCAGCAGCGTAGGTTTGTACGTCAGGGAGGCAGGCTACACCTTC